This TCR beta chain was profiled in a study of T cell repertoires in cytomegalovirus infection. Study-level background: CMV infection and matching HLA type were both indicated by public TCR beta signatures.

Germline loops: CDR1 MNHEY, CDR2 SMNVEV (reference sequence). J gave up 1 base and V 11 bases, and 5 bases lay outside the gene matches. The CDR3 is 13 residues long. TCRdb reprocessed the reads via MiXCR and lists one record per CDR3 protein. The sample includes almost 550,000 distinct CDR3 sequences, 16% of them seen just once. Study-level findings and limits: CMV carriers with the relevant HLA were identified by cumulative public TCR beta family frequency. CMV-specific TCR beta clonotypes restricted by HLA-C dominated the ex vivo response.

Notes on this clonotype: Its antigen is unknown.

This clonotype was obtained from a human donor in good health (CMV status not recorded). Some clones in this sample may be carry-over from other donors' samples. The source material was CD8+ T cells from PBMCs. This sequence joins TRBV27 and TRBJ1-1; 9 bases are a match to TRBD1. CDR3 loop: CAAKQGANTEAFF. The CDR3 DNA follows: TGTGCCGCCAAACAGGGGGCGAACACTGAAGCTTTCTTT.